This T cell receptor (beta chain) appears in the sequencing data of a study of CD4 T cells in relation to SARS-CoV-2 and coronaviruses. As for the study in general: ViraFEST: approximately 10-day antigen culture of PBMCs, then TCR beta CDR3 sequencing. Shared crossreactive spike epitopes were mapped to their HLA restriction.

On this clone: The antigen remains unidentified.

Unexposed donor CD4+ T cells date from 2011-2018, before the COVID-19 pandemic. Isolation of CD4+ T cells took place after approximately eleven days in culture. Notes on the study in general: In around 67% of donors, memory CD4+ clonotypes crossrecognized SARS-CoV-2 and at least one common cold coronavirus spike.

The ends were cut back, 4 bases at V and 4 bases at J, with 27 bases in the middle. The germline V gene has CDR1 SGHNT and CDR2 YYREEE (reference sequence). The CDR3 has 18 amino acids. Assay used: immunoSEQ multiplex PCR; TCRdb lists only in-frame clones, some missing. The data contain just over 25,000 clones, 75% to 80% of them singletons. This clonotype was sampled from a human donor in good health. Sequenced input: CD4+ T cells from PBMCs, cultured in vitro. This sequence joins TRBV5-4 and TRBJ2-7; the D gene is possibly TRBD1 (5 bases). CDR3 residues: CASSKIEVGVGLIYEQYF. CDR3 DNA: TGTGCCAGCAGCAAAATAGAAGTAGGGGTGGGTTTGATTTACGAGCAGTACTTC.